This T cell receptor (beta chain) was recovered during a study of blood T cell repertoires in COVID-19. Turning to the study itself: COVID-19 samples, acute and convalescent, were from the United States, Italy and Spain. In each case, the material was cDNA or gDNA derived from T cells, B-cell-depleted T cells, or PBMCs.

Original data processing: Estimation of nucleated cell counts was performed using reference gene primer amplification. Measured with immunoSEQ multiplex PCR; TCRdb has only the in-frame clones, and not every one. The D gene and trimming were derived from the DNA, and the V and J assignments and clone size from that table. The repertoire holds over 150,000 clones, with around nine tenths as singletons. Deletions cut 2 bases from V and 5 bases from J, with 21 bases between. This CDR3 comprises 17 residues. Germline lookup yields CDR1 SGHAT and CDR2 FQNNGV. The material sequenced was peripheral blood. This TCR came from a man aged 45-65 years with COVID-19, enrolled during active disease. This sequence joins TRBV11-2 and TRBJ2-5, with D possibly being TRBD2 (5 bases). CDR3 bases: TGTGCCAGCAGCTTAACCCTCCCGCGAAGCGGTGACGAGACCCAGTACTTC. This gives the protein CASSLTLPRSGDETQYF.